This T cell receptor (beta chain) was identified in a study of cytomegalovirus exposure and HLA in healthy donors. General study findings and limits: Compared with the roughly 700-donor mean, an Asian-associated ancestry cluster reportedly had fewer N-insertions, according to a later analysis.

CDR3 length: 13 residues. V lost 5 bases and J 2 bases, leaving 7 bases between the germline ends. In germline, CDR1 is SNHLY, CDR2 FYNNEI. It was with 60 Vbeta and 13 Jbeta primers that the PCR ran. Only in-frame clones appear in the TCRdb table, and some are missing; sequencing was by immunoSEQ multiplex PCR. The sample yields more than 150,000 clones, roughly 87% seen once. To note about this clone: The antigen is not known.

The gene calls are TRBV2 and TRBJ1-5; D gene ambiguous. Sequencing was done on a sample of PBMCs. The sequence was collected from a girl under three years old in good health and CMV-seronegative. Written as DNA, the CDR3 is TGTGCCAGCAGTTCTCAGGGCAATCAGCCCCAGCATTTT. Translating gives CASSSQGNQPQHF.